This entry describes one TCR beta chain. The antigen is unknown. This sample was included in a study of radiotherapy plus CTLA-4 blockade in lung cancer. The overall study: Disease control reached about 28%, with objective responses in 15% to 20%.

The germline gives CDR1 MDHEN, CDR2 SYDVKM. Between the trimmed V and J ends, which lost 6 bases and 0 bases, there was a span of 12 bases. The CDR3 runs to 14 residues. Lung cancer patients with chemo-refractory metastatic non-small-cell disease were given focal radiation plus CTLA-4 blockade with ipilimumab. Study-wide results and caveats: Expansion of tumor-derived TCR clones was observed in blood after radiotherapy plus ipilimumab. The best prediction of response reportedly came from early blood T cell clone dynamics, with interferon-beta.

TCRdb keeps only in-frame clones here, not all; method: immunoSEQ multiplex PCR. The sample consists of tens of thousands of clones, 78% of them appearing once. The chain couples TRBV28 to TRBJ2-7; D possibly corresponds to TRBD1 (6 bases). Sequences were derived from peripheral blood, sampled from a patient treated with radiotherapy plus ipilimumab. This clonotype originated in a human donor with non-small cell lung cancer who had a partial response to radiotherapy plus ipilimumab. Some clones in this sample may be carry-over from other donors' samples. The CDR3 spells CASSPTGNSYEQYF. The CDR3 region has the DNA TGTGCCAGCAGCCCTACAGGGAACTCCTACGAGCAGTACTTC. Full variable domain (remainder filled in from reference TRBV28 and TRBJ2-7): DVKVTQSSRYLVKRTGEKVFLECVQDMDHENMFWYRQDPGLGLRLIYFSYDVKMKEKGDIPEGYSVSREKKERFSLILESASTNQTSMYLCASSPTGNSYEQYFGPGTRLTVT.